The 27 T cell receptor beta chains below were found in one sample sequenced in a study of CD8 T cells in ankylosing spondylitis. One entry per CDR3 protein results from TCRdb running MiXCR on the 5' RACE reads. Here the sample spans more than 110,000 distinct CDR3 sequences, roughly 8% being singletons. Specimen: synovial fluid, either unsorted or a sorted T cell fraction (not recorded which). The receptors stem from a male donor with ankylosing spondylitis.

This clonotype was detected many times. The chain has TRBV20-1 and TRBJ2-3; TRBD1 matches 11 bases. Trimming cost V 4 bases and J 0 bases; bases outside gene matches: 6. The CDR3 covers 16 residues. CDR1 DFQATT and CDR2 SNEGSKA come from the germline V gene (reference sequence). In nucleotides, the CDR3 is TGCAGTGCTACCCCCGGGACAGGGGGTAGCACAGATACGCAGTATTTT. Protein product: CSATPGTGGSTDTQYF.

At least ten counts were recorded for this clonotype. The V call is TRBV6-2 or TRBV6-3, the J call TRBJ1-1; D is ambiguous. Germline CDR1 MNHEY, CDR2 SVGEGT. This CDR3 comprises 14 residues. V was trimmed by 0 bases and J by 3 bases, leaving 8 bases between them. CDR3 protein: CASSYSTSDTEAFF. The CDR3 DNA is TGTGCCAGCAGTTACTCGACCTCGGACACTGAAGCTTTCTTT.

The chain links TRBV5-1 to TRBJ2-7; 8 nucleotides agree with TRBD2. J was trimmed by 5 bases and V by 0 bases; bases with no gene match: 13. The CDR3 loop spans 17 amino acids. Germline-derived CDR1 and CDR2 are SGHRS and YFSETQ. In nucleotides, the CDR3 is TGCGCCAGCAGCTTGGCCGAATCAGCGGGAGTTCCCGACGAGCAGTACTTC. Amino acid sequence: CASSLAESAGVPDEQYF.

DNA of the CDR3: TGTGCCAGCACCAAGAGGGAAATAGCGGGAGACCCCGATACGCAGTATTTT. Its protein product is CASTKREIAGDPDTQYF. J is TRBJ2-3 and V is TRBV7-8; TRBD2 matches 9 bases. The CDR3 runs to 17 residues. V was clipped by 7 bases and J by 6 bases; unmatched bases: 17. Germline CDR1 is SGHVS and CDR2 is FQNEAQ.

V is TRBV20-1 and J is TRBJ2-5, with a tentative D call TRBD2 (6 bases). Germline CDR1 is DFQATT and CDR2 is SNEGSKA (reference sequence). The CDR3 totals 14 residues. The germline V and J ends were trimmed by 5 bases and 0 bases, with 13 bases remaining between them. The DNA of the CDR3 is TGCAGTGCTTGGCGGGGATTGTACCAAGAGACCCAGTACTTC. Its translation: CSAWRGLYQETQYF.

This clonotype was counted at least ten times. This sequence joins TRBV29-1 and TRBJ1-1; D ambiguous. This CDR3 comprises 12 residues. CDR1 SQVTM and CDR2 ANQGSEA come from the germline V gene. V lost 5 bases and J lost 3, with 10 bases in between. CDR3 DNA sequence: TGCAGCGTTCGCAGAGTGGACACTGAAGCTTTCTTT. Translation gives CSVRRVDTEAFF.

This clonotype was seen only a few times. This rearrangement joins TRBV5-1 to TRBJ1-4, with a possible D match to TRBD1 (6 bases). Germline V gene lookup returns CDR1 SGHRS and CDR2 YFSETQ. The CDR3 consists of 16 residues. Trimming pared 4 bases from V and 0 bases from J, leaving 13 bases between. CDR3 region: CASSPRQAATNEKLFF. The CDR3 DNA sequence: TGCGCCAGCAGCCCGAGACAGGCCGCAACTAATGAAAAACTGTTTTTT.

This chain joins TRBV12-3 or TRBV12-4 and TRBJ1-2; 7 bases are a match to TRBD1. The CDR3 is 14 amino acids. V trimming: 4 bases; J trimming: 8 bases; junction bases outside the gene matches: 10. CDR3 region: CASSSHGQVGGYTF. The CDR3 DNA reads as TGTGCCAGCAGTTCCCACGGACAGGTCGGAGGCTACACCTTC.

This clonotype was observed a few times. The chain recombines TRBV7-2 with TRBJ2-7; TRBD2 agrees at 8 bases. CDR1 SGHTA and CDR2 FQGNSA come from the germline V gene. This CDR3 spans 13 amino acids. J gave up 3 bases and V 3 bases, and 1 base lay outside the gene matches. The CDR3, as DNA: TGTGCCAGCAGCTTTACTAGCGGCTACGAGCAGTACTTC. Translation gives CASSFTSGYEQYF.

This sequence joins TRBV4-1 and TRBJ1-5; the match to TRBD1 covers 9 bases. The germline V gene encodes CDR1 MGHRA and CDR2 YSYEKL. The length of the CDR3 is 14 residues. J gave up 4 bases and V 4 bases, and 2 bases lay outside the gene matches. The CDR3 spells CASSRGQGNQPQHF. CDR3 sequence (DNA): TGCGCCAGCAGCCGAGGACAGGGGAATCAGCCCCAGCATTTT.

There are many counts of this clonotype. CDR3 loop: CASSHGPRQYF. Here the CDR3 DNA reads TGTGCCAGCAGTCACGGGCCTCGGCAGTACTTC. The rearrangement links TRBV6-2 or TRBV6-3 to TRBJ2-7; D is unclear. V was clipped by 5 bases and J by 9 bases, with 11 bases between them. This CDR3 is built from 11 residues. The germline CDR1 and CDR2 sequences are MNHEY and SVGEGT.

This clonotype was counted a few times. This chain connects TRBV7-2 to TRBJ1-2; D gene uncertain. The CDR3 contains 15 residues. Germline values: CDR1 SGHTA, CDR2 FQGNSA. V was cut by 0 bases and J by 5 bases, with 13 bases left in between. CDR3 bases: TGTGCCAGCAGCTTAGCAGGCAGGCCAACATATGGCTACACCTTC. It specifies CASSLAGRPTYGYTF. The variable domain in full, completed from reference TRBV7-2 and TRBJ1-2, reads GAGVSQSPSNKVTEKGKDVELRCDPISGHTALYWYRQSLGQGLEFLIYFQGNSAPDKSGLPSDRFSAERTGGSVSTLTIQRTQQEDSAVYLCASSLAGRPTYGYTFGSGTRLTVV.

V usage is TRBV29-1 and J usage is TRBJ2-1; D gene uncertain. The length of the CDR3 is 12 residues. Germline CDR1 SQVTM, CDR2 ANQGSEA. Trimming took off 7 bases at V and 1 base at J, with 8 bases between the two ends. The CDR3 DNA sequence: TGCAGCGCCATACCGTCCTACAATGAGCAGTTCTTC. Its translation: CSAIPSYNEQFF.

This clonotype appeared a few times. CDR3 loop: CASSPGLAGADTQYF. The CDR3 coding sequence is TGTGCCAGCAGCCCGGGACTAGCGGGAGCAGATACGCAGTATTTT. This chain connects TRBV6-4 to TRBJ2-3; TRBD2 matches at 14 bases. The CDR3 has 15 amino acids. Germline trimming cut 6 bases from V and 4 bases from J; bases unmatched to any gene: 3. Per germline, CDR1 MRHNA and CDR2 SNTAGT.

The chain links TRBV20-1 to TRBJ2-5, with D perhaps TRBD1 (5 bases). CDR1 and CDR2 from the germline V gene are DFQATT and SNEGSKA (reference sequence). V dropped 3 bases and J dropped 0 bases, with 5 bases sitting between them. The CDR3 has 12 amino acids. The CDR3 region is CSASRDQETQYF. The CDR3, as DNA: TGCAGTGCTAGCAGGGACCAAGAGACCCAGTACTTC.

The table lists this clonotype with many counts. This sequence joins TRBV20-1 and TRBJ1-2, with D unresolved. Germline CDR1 reads DFQATT; CDR2 reads SNEGSKA (reference sequence). This CDR3 is built from 12 residues. With 6 bases removed from V and 4 bases from J, the gap between germline ends came to 12 bases. CDR3 protein: CSAGSSTYGYTF. CDR3 DNA: TGCAGTGCGGGATCTTCTACCTATGGCTACACCTTC.

This clonotype has at least ten counts. V and J are TRBV4-3 and TRBJ1-2; D call uncertain. Germline CDR1 is LGHNA and CDR2 is YSLEER. The CDR3 length is 13 residues. The V and J ends lost 1 base and 4 bases respectively, with 7 bases between them. CDR3 sequence reads: CASSQALLYGYTF. Written as DNA, the CDR3 is TGCGCCAGCAGCCAAGCACTCCTCTATGGCTACACCTTC.

This clonotype was found a few times. The junction differs from germline at one of its ends, possibly a read error. V is TRBV5-4 and J is TRBJ1-1; D unclear. Per germline, CDR1 SGHNT and CDR2 YYREEE (reference sequence). The CDR3 is 14 residues long. The CDR3: CASILDYGDTEAFF. As DNA, the CDR3 is TGTGCCAGCATCTTGGATTATGGGGATACTGAAGCTTTCTTT.

This clonotype was detected many times. The chain combines TRBV7-2 with TRBJ2-7; TRBD2 matches 7 bases. The CDR3 loop spans 11 amino acids. Germline CDR1 and CDR2: SGHTA and FQGNSA. In DNA form, the CDR3 reads TGTGCTACTAGCGCTAACTACGAGCAGTACTTC. Residues: CATSANYEQYF.

This clonotype has at least ten counts. The chain joins TRBV20-1 to TRBJ2-7; 8 bases fit TRBD2. From germline, CDR1 is DFQATT and CDR2 SNEGSKA (reference sequence). This CDR3 has 15 residues. The junction had 10 bases not matched to a gene; V was cut back by 4 bases and J by 2 bases. The CDR3 region has the DNA TGCAGTGCTAAGCCCATGCGGGAGGAAACCTACGAGCAGTACTTC. This encodes CSAKPMREETYEQYF.

The gene calls are TRBV4-3 and TRBJ1-1; no clear D. The V end lost 4 bases, the J end lost 1 base, and 13 bases lay between the germline ends. This CDR3 has 15 residues. In germline, CDR1 is LGHNA, CDR2 YSLEER. The CDR3 coding sequence is TGCGCCAGCAGCCCAGCGATGAGTAGGAACACTGAAGCTTTCTTT. Its protein is CASSPAMSRNTEAFF.

The chain couples TRBV18 to TRBJ1-1; no definite D call. This CDR3 has 14 residues. With 0 bases removed from V and 0 bases from J, the gap between germline ends came to 5 bases. CDR1 and CDR2 (germline): KGHSH, LQKENI. The CDR3 DNA is TGTGCCAGCTCACCACCAGGCATGAACACTGAAGCTTTCTTT. Amino acids: CASSPPGMNTEAFF.

The chain links TRBV7-9 to TRBJ2-3; 9 bases line up with TRBD2. The CDR3 loop spans 15 amino acids. Losses at the gene ends were 5 bases for V and 1 base for J; bases not matched to a gene: 4. The germline V gene has CDR1 SEHNR and CDR2 FQNEAQ (reference sequence). The CDR3 spells CASSRLADRTDTQYF. In DNA form, the CDR3 reads TGTGCCAGCAGCCGACTAGCGGATCGCACAGATACGCAGTATTTT.

The J gene is TRBJ2-1, the V gene TRBV11-3; 10 positions match TRBD2. V lost 5 bases, J lost 2 bases, and 9 bases stayed unmatched. This CDR3 comprises 17 residues. Germline V lookup: CDR1 SGHNT, CDR2 YENEEA. The CDR3 nucleotides read TGTGCCAGCAGCCCTCGGACTAGCGGAAATCCCTACAATGAGCAGTTCTTC. Its translation: CASSPRTSGNPYNEQFF.

This clonotype was recorded at least ten times. The V gene is TRBV20-1, the J gene TRBJ1-1; D is possibly TRBD1 (6 bases). The germline CDR1 and CDR2 sequences are DFQATT and SNEGSKA (reference sequence). This CDR3 is built from 15 residues. V lost 1 base and J lost 4, with 16 bases in between. The CDR3 reads CSARVPLRGVTEAFF. In nucleotides, the CDR3 is TGCAGTGCTAGAGTCCCTTTAAGGGGGGTCACTGAAGCTTTCTTT.

The genes are TRBV5-1 and TRBJ2-5; a weak D match, TRBD1 (5 bases). V lost 2 bases to trimming and J lost 4 bases, with 15 bases between them. Looked up from germline, CDR1 is SGHRS and CDR2 is YFSETQ. The CDR3 runs 15 residues. The DNA for the CDR3 is TGCGCCAGCAGCTTTCTAGGGGTAACAACAGAGACCCAGTACTTC. It encodes CASSFLGVTTETQYF.

At least ten counts were recorded for this clonotype. V gene TRBV10-3 combines with J gene TRBJ2-3; TRBD1 or TRBD2 may be the D gene (7 bases each). This CDR3 contains 14 residues. V lost 6 bases, J lost 5 bases, and 15 bases lay in between. Germline lookup yields CDR1 ENHRY and CDR2 SYGVKD. CDR3 sequence (DNA): TGTGCCATCAGCCAGACAGGGAGGGGAGATACGCAGTATTTT. Protein sequence: CAISQTGRGDTQYF.